Listed here are 32 T cell receptor beta chains from one sample, sequenced in a study of response to subunit inactivated influenza vaccine. TCRdb passed the RT-PCR reads through MiXCR, listing each CDR3 protein once. The sample has approximately 310,000 distinct CDR3 sequences; roughly 22% are singletons. This material consisted of PBMCs from blood, taken 21 months after vaccination. The receptor source for this set is a man between 50 and 75 years old who received an inactivated influenza vaccine.

The V and J genes are TRBV21-1 and TRBJ1-5; TRBD1 is taken as the D call from the table, unchecked against the DNA. TRBV21-1 is labeled a pseudogene. CDR3 length equals 17 residues. Here the CDR3 DNA reads TGTGCCAGCAGCAGCGACAGGGGCCTATATAGCAATCAGCCCCAGCATTTT. Translation: CASSSDRGLYSNQPQHF.

This clonotype was seen a handful of times. This chain links TRBV5-1 with TRBJ2-3; maybe TRBD2 (5 bases). The V and J ends lost 0 bases and 7 bases respectively, with 12 bases between them. Germline V gives CDR1 SGHRS, CDR2 YFSETQ. This CDR3 is built from 14 residues. The chain's CDR3 is CASSLDSLANTQYF. DNA of the CDR3: TGCGCCAGCAGCTTGGACTCCCTAGCTAATACGCAGTATTTT.

CDR3 amino acids: CASSQDRTVQYGYTF. The CDR3 DNA reads as TGCGCCAGCAGCCAAGATCGGACTGTTCAATATGGCTACACCTTC. The chain recombines TRBV4-1 with TRBJ1-2; D gene uncertain. This CDR3 has 15 residues. V gave up 0 bases and J gave up 5 bases, with 13 bases separating them. Germline values: CDR1 MGHRA, CDR2 YSYEKL.

This clonotype was detected only once. This chain uses TRBV5-1 with TRBJ2-1; tentative D call: TRBD2 (6 bases). The CDR3 length is 16 residues. Deletions cut 0 bases from V and 4 bases from J, with 14 bases between. Germline V gives CDR1 SGHRS, CDR2 YFSETQ. Written as DNA, the CDR3 is TGCGCCAGCAGCTTGGTAGCAGCGGGCCCTTACAATGAGCAGTTCTTC. It codes for CASSLVAAGPYNEQFF.

The V and J genes are TRBV12-3 or TRBV12-4 and TRBJ2-7; D remains unclear. V shed 1 base and J shed 0 bases, with 10 bases lying between them. The CDR3 consists of 15 residues. The CDR3 loop reads CASSLVGISSYEQYF. CDR3 DNA: TGTGCCAGCAGTTTAGTAGGCATTAGCTCCTACGAGCAGTACTTC.

The chain uses TRBV10-3 and TRBJ2-5, with D unclear. This CDR3 has 12 residues. V was shortened by 3 bases and J by 2 bases, with 4 bases between the two germline ends. Per germline, CDR1 ENHRY and CDR2 SYGVKD. The CDR3 loop reads CAISERQETQYF. CDR3 nucleotide sequence: TGTGCCATCAGTGAACGGCAAGAGACCCAGTACTTC.

This clonotype was observed a few times. The V gene is TRBV7-2, the J gene TRBJ2-5; TRBD2 aligns across 10 bases. Germline CDR1 and CDR2: SGHTA and FQGNSA. V was pared by 0 bases and J by 1 base, with 2 bases of the junction left unmatched. The CDR3 sequence is 16 residues long. This CDR3 is CASSLAASGGQETQYF. The CDR3 DNA follows: TGTGCCAGCAGCTTAGCGGCTAGCGGGGGCCAAGAGACCCAGTACTTC.

Only a few counts were recorded for this clonotype. This chain joins TRBV7-9 and TRBJ2-7; no reliable D call. CDR3 length equals 13 residues. The germline V gene encodes CDR1 SEHNR and CDR2 FQNEAQ (reference sequence). V dropped 5 bases and J dropped 2 bases, with 10 bases sitting between them. The CDR3 nucleotides read TGTGCCAGCAGCCCTACAGAGCCCTACGAGCAGTACTTC. It specifies CASSPTEPYEQYF.

The CDR3 DNA reads TGTGCCAGCAGCTCGGGACTCGGACAGGAGAATGGCTACACCTTC. It codes for CASSSGLGQENGYTF. This chain links TRBV7-3 with TRBJ1-2, with TRBD1 matching 7 bases. This CDR3 contains 15 residues. Per germline, CDR1 SGHTA and CDR2 FQGTGA. With 4 bases clipped from V and 6 bases from J, the junction kept 11 bases outside the gene matches.

The rearrangement links TRBV4-3 to TRBJ2-7, with TRBD1 matching over 7 bases. CDR3 length equals 15 residues. J lost 2 bases, V lost 4 bases, and 8 bases had no gene match. The V gene's germline CDR1 is LGHNA and CDR2 YSLEER. DNA of the CDR3: TGCGCCAGCAGCCCCTCGAAGACAGGGACCTACGAGCAGTACTTC. Its protein product is CASSPSKTGTYEQYF.

V and J are TRBV20-1 and TRBJ2-1; perhaps TRBD2 as D (6 bases). This CDR3 comprises 15 residues. V was shortened by 6 bases and J by 1 base, with 16 bases between the two germline ends. Germline values: CDR1 DFQATT, CDR2 SNEGSKA (reference sequence). The CDR3 coding sequence is TGCAGTGCCGGCGGAGGGACCTTTTCCTACAATGAGCAGTTCTTC. Protein sequence: CSAGGGTFSYNEQFF.

The V gene is TRBV20-1, the J gene TRBJ2-7; D might be TRBD1 (6 bases). Germline-derived CDR1 and CDR2 are DFQATT and SNEGSKA (reference sequence). V shed 1 base and J shed 2 bases, with 15 bases lying between them. The CDR3 has 15 residues. CDR3 DNA: TGCAGTGCTAGAGTGTCACAGGGTTCCCCCTACGAGCAGTACTTC. This codes for CSARVSQGSPYEQYF.

The chain is built from TRBV5-6 and TRBJ2-3; TRBD2 might be the D (6 bases). V shed 4 bases and J shed 2 bases, with 11 bases lying between them. Germline V lookup: CDR1 SGHDT, CDR2 YYEEEE. The CDR3 length is 14 residues. The CDR3 DNA is TGTGCCAGCAGCAGCACTAGCCCCACAGATACGCAGTATTTT. Translating it yields CASSSTSPTDTQYF.

CDR3 sequence: CASSELTGYYGYTF. For the CDR3, the DNA is TGTGCCAGCAGTGAATTGACGGGTTACTATGGCTACACCTTC. The V and J genes are TRBV25-1 and TRBJ1-2; D unclear. The V gene lost 1 base and the J gene lost 3 bases, with 9 bases spanning the gap. Germline values: CDR1 MGHDK, CDR2 SYGVNS. The CDR3 runs to 14 residues.

This clonotype was observed a few times. The chain employs TRBV20-1 and TRBJ2-3; 8 bases match TRBD2. Germline CDR1 reads DFQATT; CDR2 reads SNEGSKA (reference sequence). The CDR3 is 16 residues long. Trimming cost V 2 bases and J 2 bases; bases outside gene matches: 9. CDR3 protein: CSARPSGTRNTDTQYF. CDR3 nucleotide sequence: TGCAGTGCTAGACCCTCCGGGACTAGAAACACAGATACGCAGTATTTT.

This clonotype has more than one count but fewer than ten. V is TRBV15 and J is TRBJ1-1, with D perhaps matching TRBD1 (5 bases). The CDR3 has 15 amino acids. V shed 0 bases and J shed 5 bases, with 13 bases lying between them. Germline CDR1 reads LNHNV; CDR2 reads YYDKDF (reference sequence). CDR3 in DNA: TGTGCCACCAGCAGAGATCCGCGGGGACGGACTGAAGCTTTCTTT. The encoded protein is CATSRDPRGRTEAFF.

The V and J genes are TRBV6-5 and TRBJ1-3; D call uncertain. Germline V gene data show CDR1 as MNHEY and CDR2 as SVGAGI. Trimming cost V 2 bases and J 0 bases, with 17 bases left between them. This CDR3 has 18 amino acids. Written as DNA, the CDR3 is TGTGCCAGCAGTTACGATATAACGGGGTTTAGCTCTGGAAACACCATATATTTT. As protein: CASSYDITGFSSGNTIYF.

This clonotype has just a few counts. The gene calls are TRBV29-1 and TRBJ1-5, with D perhaps matching TRBD1 (5 bases). The CDR3 runs 12 residues. Trimming took 6 bases from V and 3 from J, leaving 9 bases between them. Germline CDR1 is SQVTM and CDR2 is ANQGSEA. CDR3 region: CSVQGYNQPQHF. In DNA, the CDR3 is TGCAGCGTCCAGGGATACAATCAGCCCCAGCATTTT.

V and J are TRBV6-2 or TRBV6-3 and TRBJ1-1, with unresolved D. Per the germline V gene, CDR1 is MNHEY and CDR2 is SVGEGT. This CDR3 is built from 13 residues. V lost 5 bases, J lost 3 bases, and 10 bases lay in between. This CDR3 reads CASSTGPYTEAFF. CDR3 coding DNA: TGTGCCAGCAGTACCGGACCTTACACTGAAGCTTTCTTT.

This sequence joins TRBV7-9 and TRBJ2-2, with TRBD2 as a possible D gene (6 bases). This CDR3 is built from 15 residues. CDR1 and CDR2 (germline): SEHNR, FQNEAQ (reference sequence). V lost 4 bases, J lost 6 bases, and 15 bases lay in between. This chain's CDR3 is CASSWRASGSGELFF. The CDR3, as DNA: TGTGCCAGCAGCTGGAGGGCTAGTGGTTCCGGGGAGCTGTTTTTT.

J is TRBJ2-6 and V is TRBV3-1, with unresolved D. Germline CDR1 and CDR2: LGHDT and YNNKEL (reference sequence). The CDR3 length is 13 residues. The V and J ends lost 1 base and 2 bases respectively, with 0 bases between them. The CDR3 sequence is CASSQAGANVLTF. The DNA for the CDR3 is TGTGCCAGCAGCCAAGCTGGGGCCAACGTCCTGACTTTC.

The V and J genes are TRBV6-5 and TRBJ2-5, with TRBD1 as a possible D gene (5 bases). This CDR3 is built from 14 residues. CDR1 and CDR2 (germline): MNHEY, SVGAGI. The germline V and J ends were trimmed by 0 bases and 5 bases, with 10 bases remaining between them. The CDR3 spells CASSYSRARETQYF. DNA of the CDR3: TGTGCCAGCAGTTACTCCAGGGCTCGGGAGACCCAGTACTTC.

V gene TRBV18 combines with J gene TRBJ2-1, with 9 positions matching TRBD1. The CDR3 contains 14 residues. Germline V gene sequence: CDR1 KGHSH, CDR2 LQKENI. Trimming took 4 bases from V and 7 from J; bases not matched to a gene: 5. The CDR3 DNA follows: TGTGCCAGCTCACAGTTGACAGGGGGGAATGAGCAGTTCTTC. It translates to CASSQLTGGNEQFF.

This clonotype turned up a few times. The chain joins TRBV27 to TRBJ1-5; 8 positions match TRBD1. The germline V gene encodes CDR1 MNHEY and CDR2 SMNVEV (reference sequence). V was clipped by 10 bases and J by 5 bases; unmatched bases: 10. The CDR3 has 14 amino acids. The CDR3 sequence: CATRNTGGDQPQHF. CDR3 sequence (DNA): TGTGCCACCCGCAACACAGGGGGAGATCAGCCCCAGCATTTT.

This clonotype was detected many times. Written as DNA, the CDR3 is TGTGCCAGCAGTTTAACAGGCTCTGGAAACACCATATATTTT. It codes for CASSLTGSGNTIYF. The rearrangement joins TRBV28 to TRBJ1-3, with D tentatively TRBD1 (5 bases). CDR1 and CDR2 (germline): MDHEN, SYDVKM. The CDR3 runs to 14 residues. Between the trimmed V and J ends, which lost 2 bases and 0 bases, there was a span of 5 bases.

This clonotype has more than one count but fewer than ten. J is TRBJ1-4 and V is TRBV6-2 or TRBV6-3, with no clear D. The CDR3 loop spans 16 amino acids. Trimming left V 5 bases short and J 0 bases short, with 13 bases between. The germline gives CDR1 MNHEY, CDR2 SVGEGT. The CDR3 sequence is CASSAPFLATNEKLFF. Here the CDR3 DNA reads TGTGCCAGCAGTGCTCCATTCCTCGCAACTAATGAAAAACTGTTTTTT.

The rearrangement joins TRBV6-2 or TRBV6-3 to TRBJ2-7; 8 nucleotides match TRBD1. V shed 4 bases and J 4 bases; nucleotides not matched to a gene: 6. The CDR3 contains 14 residues. Germline V lookup: CDR1 MNHEY, CDR2 SVGEGT. This chain's CDR3 is CASSSWTGMYEQYF. The DNA of the CDR3 is TGTGCCAGCAGTTCGTGGACAGGGATGTACGAGCAGTACTTC.

This sequence joins TRBV28 and TRBJ2-2; the D gene is possibly TRBD1 (5 bases). Germline lookup yields CDR1 MDHEN and CDR2 SYDVKM. The CDR3 covers 16 residues. Trimming cost V 5 bases and J 6 bases, with 19 bases left between them. CDR3 sequence reads: CASSPHIGHLSGELFF. The CDR3 nucleotides read TGTGCCAGCAGTCCACACATAGGACACCTCTCCGGGGAGCTGTTTTTT. Combining the CDR3 with reference TRBV28 and TRBJ2-2 gives the whole variable domain DVKVTQSSRYLVKRTGEKVFLECVQDMDHENMFWYRQDPGLGLRLIYFSYDVKMKEKGDIPEGYSVSREKKERFSLILESASTNQTSMYLCASSPHIGHLSGELFFGEGSRLTVL.

This clonotype appeared a few times. The V call is TRBV5-1, the J call TRBJ2-7; D unclear. V lost 4 bases to trimming and J lost 2 bases, with 10 bases between them. This CDR3 has 13 residues. Germline lookup yields CDR1 SGHRS and CDR2 YFSETQ. The DNA of the CDR3 is TGCGCCAGCAGCCCAGGACCCACCTACGAGCAGTACTTC. The encoded protein is CASSPGPTYEQYF.

The V and J genes are TRBV6-5 and TRBJ1-1; TRBD1 might be the D (5 bases). CDR3 size: 14 residues. Trimming took 2 bases from V and 4 from J, leaving 11 bases between them. Germline V gene lookup returns CDR1 MNHEY and CDR2 SVGAGI. CDR3 coding DNA: TGTGCCAGCAGTTACGCAGGAGGGGTCACTGAAGCTTTCTTT. Its translation is CASSYAGGVTEAFF.

This clonotype was detected ten times or more. The genes are TRBV20-1 and TRBJ1-4, with a possible D match to TRBD1 (6 bases). Germline V lookup: CDR1 DFQATT, CDR2 SNEGSKA (reference sequence). Trimming shortened V by 3 bases and J by 3 bases, and 11 bases separated the two germline ends. This CDR3 is 14 amino acids long. CDR3 bases: TGCAGTGCTAGTGTGGGGGCGGCTAATGAAAAACTGTTTTTT. This translates into CSASVGAANEKLFF.

The chain carries TRBV6-2 or TRBV6-3 and TRBJ1-1; 8 nucleotides agree with TRBD1. The V gene end was trimmed by 5 bases and the J gene end by 10 bases; junction bases not matched to a gene: 6. The CDR3 is 12 amino acids. The germline CDR1 and CDR2 sequences are MNHEY and SVGEGT. CDR3 loop: CASSKDRGSAFF. DNA for the CDR3: TGTGCCAGCAGTAAAGACAGGGGTTCAGCTTTCTTT.